This is a list of T cell receptor beta chains from one sample in a study of blood T cells in healthy people across ages. TCRdb reanalysed the 5' RACE reads using MiXCR and keeps one entry per CDR3 protein. The sample holds 950,000 to 1,200,000 distinct CDR3 sequences, around two fifths seen once. The sample comprised blood. The source is a man aged 18 to 29 in good health. CDR3s include the opening cysteine and the closing phenylalanine or tryptophan. A D gene is named only where the DNA matches it firmly.

TRBV7-2,NA,TRBJ2-3,CASSLDSNTDTQYF
TRBV7-2,NA,TRBJ1-2,CASSLSGDLRGYTF
TRBV6-5,TRBD1,TRBJ1-2,CASSSDRDRNYGYTF
TRBV21-1,NA,TRBJ1-1,CASNRHLNTEAFF
TRBV7-9,NA,TRBJ1-5,CASSSSPGDKHF
TRBV29-1,TRBD2,TRBJ2-7,CSVARGETYEQYF
TRBV7-3,TRBD2,TRBJ2-1,CAGSPQFAGGWNEQFF
TRBV5-6,NA,TRBJ2-6,CASSLVGESGANVLTF
TRBV2,NA,TRBJ1-2,CASSESTDSLGYTF
TRBV7-9,NA,TRBJ2-3,CASSLEGTPDTQYF
TRBV20-1,NA,TRBJ1-2,CSARNGYTF
TRBV21-1,NA,TRBJ2-7,CASSKENSSYEQYF
TRBV2,TRBD1,TRBJ2-7,CASRRAGTGTYEQYF
TRBV5-1,TRBD1,TRBJ2-1,CASSLLGQGYEQFF
TRBV6-2/TRBV6-3,NA,TRBJ2-1,CASSYSPLDEQFF
TRBV18,TRBD1,TRBJ2-1,CASSPQGQGPYNEQFF
TRBV24-1,NA,TRBJ1-1,CATSDNWGKAFF
TRBV4-3,NA,TRBJ1-2,CASSQEGRGRLGGYTF
TRBV6-5,NA,TRBJ2-1,CASSSPAGISEQFF
TRBV3-1,NA,TRBJ1-4,CASSQQGDGEKLFF
TRBV14,NA,TRBJ1-1,CASSQEGGVNTEAFF
TRBV6-5,NA,TRBJ2-7,CASSYGDDSYEQYF
TRBV27,TRBD2,TRBJ2-1,CASSSRGGTYNEQFF
TRBV7-2,TRBD1,TRBJ2-6,CASSNRTGGIGSGANVLTF
TRBV4-3,NA,TRBJ2-3,CASSPPGTEDTQYF
TRBV10-3,TRBD1,TRBJ2-3,CAISTRTGGDTQYF
TRBV2,NA,TRBJ2-6,CASILVTGANVLTF
TRBV5-6,TRBD1,TRBJ1-4,CASSLTGVEEKLFF
TRBV10-3,TRBD1,TRBJ2-3,CAISGIGDRDETDTQYF
TRBV5-6,NA,TRBJ1-4,CASSSGPSPNEKLFF
TRBV11-2,NA,NA,CASSGLAHYNEQYF
TRBV27,NA,TRBJ2-7,CASSSAEVPYEQYF
TRBV12-3/TRBV12-4,TRBD1,TRBJ1-1,CASSRTGGGLQAFF
TRBV7-2,NA,TRBJ2-7,CASSAQGYRGEQYF
TRBV6-2/TRBV6-3,TRBD1,TRBJ2-6,CASSFGQVLSGANVLTF
TRBV5-1,NA,TRBJ1-4,CASRTEGEKLFF
TRBV10-3,TRBD2,TRBJ2-5,CAISGPGLGLNEQYF
TRBV7-9,NA,TRBJ1-2,CASSSGGATHGYTF
TRBV2,NA,TRBJ2-3,CASSAGPRDTQYF
TRBV20-1,NA,TRBJ2-3,CSASGQNTDTQYF
TRBV3-1,NA,TRBJ1-1,CASSQDSVEGTEAFF
TRBV21-1,NA,TRBJ2-3,CASSKEDTCLADTQYF